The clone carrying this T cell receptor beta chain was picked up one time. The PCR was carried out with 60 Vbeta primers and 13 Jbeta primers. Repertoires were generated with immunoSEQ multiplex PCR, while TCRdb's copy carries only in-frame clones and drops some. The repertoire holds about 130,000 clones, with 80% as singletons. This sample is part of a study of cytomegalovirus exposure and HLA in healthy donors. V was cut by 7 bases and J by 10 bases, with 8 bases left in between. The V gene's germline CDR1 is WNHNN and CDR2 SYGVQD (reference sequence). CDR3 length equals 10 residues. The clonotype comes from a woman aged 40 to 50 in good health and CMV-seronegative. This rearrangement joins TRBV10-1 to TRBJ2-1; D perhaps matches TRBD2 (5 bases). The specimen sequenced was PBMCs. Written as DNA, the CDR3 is TGCGCCAGCACCCGGGGAGAGCAGTTCTTC. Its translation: CASTRGEQFF.